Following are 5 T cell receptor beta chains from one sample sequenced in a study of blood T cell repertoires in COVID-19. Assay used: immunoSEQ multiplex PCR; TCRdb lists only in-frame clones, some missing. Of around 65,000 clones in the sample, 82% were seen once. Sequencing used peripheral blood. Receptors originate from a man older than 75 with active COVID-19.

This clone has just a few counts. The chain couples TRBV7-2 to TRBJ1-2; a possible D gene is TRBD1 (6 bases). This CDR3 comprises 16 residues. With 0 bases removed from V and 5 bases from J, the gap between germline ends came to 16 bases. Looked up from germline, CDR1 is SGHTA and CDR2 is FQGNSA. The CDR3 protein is CASSLAGGGTIYGYTF. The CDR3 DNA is TGTGCCAGCAGCTTAGCGGGGGGGGGCACGATATATGGCTACACCTTC.

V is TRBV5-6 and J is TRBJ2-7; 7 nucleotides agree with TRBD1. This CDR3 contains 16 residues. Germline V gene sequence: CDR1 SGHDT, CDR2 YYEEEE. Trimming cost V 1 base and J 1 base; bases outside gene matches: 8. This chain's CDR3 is CASSLSTGPESYEQYF. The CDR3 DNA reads TGTGCCAGCAGCTTGTCGACAGGGCCCGAGTCCTACGAGCAGTACTTC. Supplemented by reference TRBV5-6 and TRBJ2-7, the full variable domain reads DAGVTQSPTHLIKTRGQQVTLRCSPKSGHDTVSWYQQALGQGPQFIFQYYEEEERQRGNFPDRFSGHQFPNYSSELNVNALLLGDSALYLCASSLSTGPESYEQYFGPGTRLTVT.

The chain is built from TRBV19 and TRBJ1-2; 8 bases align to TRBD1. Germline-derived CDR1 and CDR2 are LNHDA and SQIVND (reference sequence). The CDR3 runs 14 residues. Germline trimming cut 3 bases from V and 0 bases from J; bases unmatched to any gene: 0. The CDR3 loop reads CASSMGQANYGYTF. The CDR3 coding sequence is TGTGCCAGTAGTATGGGACAGGCTAACTATGGCTACACCTTC.

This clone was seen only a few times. CDR3 sequence: CASSEARDRGSPLHF. The CDR3 DNA sequence: TGTGCCAGCAGTGAAGCGCGGGACAGGGGATCACCCCTCCACTTT. The V gene is TRBV2, the J gene TRBJ1-6; 10 bases are a match to TRBD1. CDR1 is SNHLY, CDR2 FYNNEI, per germline. J was trimmed by 10 bases and V by 0 bases; bases with no gene match: 3. The CDR3 contains 15 residues.

The CDR3 reads CASTQGARGYTF. DNA of the CDR3: TGTGCCAGCACCCAGGGGGCGAGGGGCTACACCTTC. The chain joins TRBV6-5 to TRBJ1-2, with TRBD1 matching over 8 bases. This CDR3 is 12 amino acids long. V was clipped by 7 bases and J by 8 bases; unmatched bases: 6. Per the germline V gene, CDR1 is MNHEY and CDR2 is SVGAGI.